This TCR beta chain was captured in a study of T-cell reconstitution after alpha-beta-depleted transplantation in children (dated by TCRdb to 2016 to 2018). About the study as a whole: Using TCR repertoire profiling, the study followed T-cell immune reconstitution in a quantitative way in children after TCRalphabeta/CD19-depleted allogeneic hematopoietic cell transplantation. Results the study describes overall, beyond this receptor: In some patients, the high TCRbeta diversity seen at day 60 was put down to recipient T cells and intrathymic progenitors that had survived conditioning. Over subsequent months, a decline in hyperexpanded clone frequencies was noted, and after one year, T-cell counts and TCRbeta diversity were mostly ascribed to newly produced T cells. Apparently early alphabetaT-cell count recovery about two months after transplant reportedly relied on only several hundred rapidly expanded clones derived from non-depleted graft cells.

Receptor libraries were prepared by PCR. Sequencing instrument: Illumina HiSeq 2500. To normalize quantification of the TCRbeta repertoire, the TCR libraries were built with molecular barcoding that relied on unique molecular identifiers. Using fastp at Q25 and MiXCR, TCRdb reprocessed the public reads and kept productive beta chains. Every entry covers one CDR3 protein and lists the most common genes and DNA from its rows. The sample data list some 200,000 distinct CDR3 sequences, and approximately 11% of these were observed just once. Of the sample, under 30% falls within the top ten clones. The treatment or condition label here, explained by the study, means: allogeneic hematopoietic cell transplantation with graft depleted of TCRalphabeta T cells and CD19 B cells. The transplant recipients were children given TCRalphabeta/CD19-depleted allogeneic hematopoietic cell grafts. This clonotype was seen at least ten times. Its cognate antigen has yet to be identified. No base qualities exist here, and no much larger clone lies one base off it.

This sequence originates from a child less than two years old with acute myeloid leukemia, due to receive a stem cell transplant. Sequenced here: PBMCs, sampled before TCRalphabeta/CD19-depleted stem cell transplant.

This receptor has the CDR3 CASSLLVAGALSYNEQFF. The DNA is TGTGCCAGCAGCTTGTTGGTAGCGGGAGCGCTGTCCTACAATGAGCAGTTCTTC. The chain is encoded by TRBV11-1 joined to TRBJ2-1, with 9 bases aligning to TRBD2. Measured from the cysteine to the phenylalanine, the CDR3 is 18 residues long. Only the CDR3 DNA is retained, 54 bases long and in frame from the first base. According to the germline V gene (reference sequence), CDR1 reads SGHAT and CDR2 reads FQDESV. Germline trimming: 3 bases from V, 1 base from J; junction bases outside gene matches: 10.